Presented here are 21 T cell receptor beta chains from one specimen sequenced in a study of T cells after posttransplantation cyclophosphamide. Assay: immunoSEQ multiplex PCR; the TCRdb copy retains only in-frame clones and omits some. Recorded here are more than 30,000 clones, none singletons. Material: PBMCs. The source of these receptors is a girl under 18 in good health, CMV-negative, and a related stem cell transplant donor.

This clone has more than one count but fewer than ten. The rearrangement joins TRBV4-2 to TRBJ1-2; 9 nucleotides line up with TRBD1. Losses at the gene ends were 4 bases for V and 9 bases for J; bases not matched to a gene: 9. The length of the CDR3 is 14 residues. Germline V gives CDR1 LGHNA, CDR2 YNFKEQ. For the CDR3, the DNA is TGTGCCAGCAGCCCCCGGGTCGGGACAGGGAGCTACACCTTC. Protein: CASSPRVGTGSYTF.

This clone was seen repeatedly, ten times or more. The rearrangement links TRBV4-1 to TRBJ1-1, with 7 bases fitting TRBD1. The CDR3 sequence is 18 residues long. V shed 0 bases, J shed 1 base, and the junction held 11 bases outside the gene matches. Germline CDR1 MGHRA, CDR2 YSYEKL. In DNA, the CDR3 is TGCGCCAGCAGCCAAGATTGGGACAGCTTACTATCGAACACTGAAGCTTTCTTT. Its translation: CASSQDWDSLLSNTEAFF.

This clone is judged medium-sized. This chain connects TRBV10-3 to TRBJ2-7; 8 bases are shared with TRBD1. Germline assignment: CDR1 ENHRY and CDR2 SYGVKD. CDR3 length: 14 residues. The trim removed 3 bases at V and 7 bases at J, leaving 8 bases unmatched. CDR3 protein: CAISDPGQGEEQYF. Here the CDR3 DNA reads TGTGCCATCAGTGACCCCGGACAGGGCGAGGAGCAGTACTTC.

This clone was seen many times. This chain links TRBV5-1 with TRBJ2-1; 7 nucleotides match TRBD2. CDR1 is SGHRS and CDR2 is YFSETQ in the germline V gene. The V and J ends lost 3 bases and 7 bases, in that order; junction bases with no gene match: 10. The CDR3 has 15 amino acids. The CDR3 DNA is TGCGCCAGCAGCTCGACTAGCATGTTGAGGAATGAGCAGTTCTTC. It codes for CASSSTSMLRNEQFF.

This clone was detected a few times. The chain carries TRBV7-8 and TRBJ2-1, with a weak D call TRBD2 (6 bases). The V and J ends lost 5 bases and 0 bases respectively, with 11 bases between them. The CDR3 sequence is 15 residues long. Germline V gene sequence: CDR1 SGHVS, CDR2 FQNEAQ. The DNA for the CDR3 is TGTGCCAGCAGCGAAGACGGGAGCTCCTACAATGAGCAGTTCTTC. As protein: CASSEDGSSYNEQFF. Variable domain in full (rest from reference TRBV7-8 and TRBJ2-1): GAGVSQSPRYKVAKRGQDVALRCDPISGHVSLFWYQQALGQGPEFLTYFQNEAQLDKSGLPSDRFFAERPEGSVSTLKIQRTQQEDSAVYLCASSEDGSSYNEQFFGPGTRLTVL.

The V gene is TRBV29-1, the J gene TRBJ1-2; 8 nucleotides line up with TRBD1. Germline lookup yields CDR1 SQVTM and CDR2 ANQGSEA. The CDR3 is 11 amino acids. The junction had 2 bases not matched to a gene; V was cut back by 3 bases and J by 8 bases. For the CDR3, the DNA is TGCAGCGTTGACAGGGGGCAGGGCTACACCTTC. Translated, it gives CSVDRGQGYTF.

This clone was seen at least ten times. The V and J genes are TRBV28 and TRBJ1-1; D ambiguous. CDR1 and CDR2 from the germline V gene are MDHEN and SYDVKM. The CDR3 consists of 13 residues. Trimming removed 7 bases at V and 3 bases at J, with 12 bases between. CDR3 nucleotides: TGTGCCAGCAATACAGAATCGGACACTGAAGCTTTCTTT. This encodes CASNTESDTEAFF.

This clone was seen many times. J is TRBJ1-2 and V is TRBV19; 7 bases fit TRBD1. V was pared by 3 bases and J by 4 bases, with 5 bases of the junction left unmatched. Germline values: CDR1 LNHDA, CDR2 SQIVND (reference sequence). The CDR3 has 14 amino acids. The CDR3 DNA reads TGTGCCAGTAGTATTCCGGGACAGACCTATGGCTACACCTTC. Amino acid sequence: CASSIPGQTYGYTF.

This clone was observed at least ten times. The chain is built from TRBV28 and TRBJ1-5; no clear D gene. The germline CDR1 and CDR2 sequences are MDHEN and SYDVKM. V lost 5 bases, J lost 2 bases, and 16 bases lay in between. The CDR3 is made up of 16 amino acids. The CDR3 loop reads CASSLHIAGGNQPQHF. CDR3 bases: TGTGCCAGCAGTCTCCACATCGCGGGAGGCAATCAGCCCCAGCATTTT.

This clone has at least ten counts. The CDR3 is CASSYSRGPSYEQYF. The CDR3, as DNA: TGTGCCAGCAGTTACTCGAGGGGGCCCTCCTACGAGCAGTACTTC. The rearrangement uses TRBV6-6 and TRBJ2-7, with 7 bases aligning to TRBD1. CDR3 length: 15 residues. Germline assignment: CDR1 MNHNY and CDR2 SVGAGI (reference sequence). With V trimmed by 0 bases and J by 0 bases, 2 bases remained unmatched.

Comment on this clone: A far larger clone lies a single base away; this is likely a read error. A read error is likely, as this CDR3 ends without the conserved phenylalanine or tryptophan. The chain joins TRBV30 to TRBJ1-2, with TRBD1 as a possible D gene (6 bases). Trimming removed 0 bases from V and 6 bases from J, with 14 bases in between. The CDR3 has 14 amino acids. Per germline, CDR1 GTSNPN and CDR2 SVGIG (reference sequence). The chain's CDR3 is CAWSVLVRGDGYTL. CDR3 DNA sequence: TGTGCCTGGAGTGTACTGGTCAGGGGTGATGGCTACACCCTC.

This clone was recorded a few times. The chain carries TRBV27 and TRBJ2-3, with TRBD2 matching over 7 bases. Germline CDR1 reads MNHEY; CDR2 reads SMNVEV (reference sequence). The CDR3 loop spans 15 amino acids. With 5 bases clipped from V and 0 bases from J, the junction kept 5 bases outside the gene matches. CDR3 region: CASSPIAGSTDTQYF. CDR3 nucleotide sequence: TGTGCCAGCAGTCCTATAGCGGGCAGCACAGATACGCAGTATTTT.

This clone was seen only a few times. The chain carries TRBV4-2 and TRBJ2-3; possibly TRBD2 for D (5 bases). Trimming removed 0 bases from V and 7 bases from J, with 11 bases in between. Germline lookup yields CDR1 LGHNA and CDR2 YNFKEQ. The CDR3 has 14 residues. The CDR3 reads CASSQEAGQYTQYF. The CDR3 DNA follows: TGTGCCAGCAGCCAAGAGGCGGGCCAGTATACGCAGTATTTT.

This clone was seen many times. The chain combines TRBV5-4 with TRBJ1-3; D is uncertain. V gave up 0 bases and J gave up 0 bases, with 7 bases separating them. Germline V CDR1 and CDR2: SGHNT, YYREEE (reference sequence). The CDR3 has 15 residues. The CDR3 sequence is CASSLGYGSGNTIYF. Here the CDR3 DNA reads TGTGCCAGCAGCTTGGGATACGGCTCTGGAAACACCATATATTTT.

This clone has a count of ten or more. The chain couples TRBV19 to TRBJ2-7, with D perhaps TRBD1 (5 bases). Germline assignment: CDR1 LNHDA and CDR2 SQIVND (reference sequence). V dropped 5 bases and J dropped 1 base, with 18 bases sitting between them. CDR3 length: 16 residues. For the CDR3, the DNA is TGTGCCAGTAGTCCCACGACAGTTAGTCCTTCCTACGAGCAGTACTTC. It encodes CASSPTTVSPSYEQYF.

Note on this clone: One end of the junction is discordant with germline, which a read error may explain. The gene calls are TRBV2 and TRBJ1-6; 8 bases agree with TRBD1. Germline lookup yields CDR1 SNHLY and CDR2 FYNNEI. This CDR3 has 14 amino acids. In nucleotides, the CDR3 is TGTGCCAGCAGCGCCTTACCCCCAGGGGGCCAACTGCTTTTT. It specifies CASSALPPGGQLLF. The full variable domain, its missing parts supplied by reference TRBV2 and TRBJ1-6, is EPEVTQTPSHQVTQMGQEVILRCVPISNHLYFYWYRQILGQKVEFLVSFYNNEISEKSEIFDDQFSVERPDGSNFTLKIRSTKLEDSAMYFCASSALPPGGQLLFGNGTRLTVT.

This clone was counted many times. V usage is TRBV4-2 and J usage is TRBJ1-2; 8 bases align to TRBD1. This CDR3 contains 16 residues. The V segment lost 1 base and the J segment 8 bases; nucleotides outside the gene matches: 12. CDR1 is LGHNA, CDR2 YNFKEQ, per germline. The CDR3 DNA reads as TGTGCCAGCAGCCAAGGTAGTGAAGGACAGGGATGGGGCTACACCTTC. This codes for CASSQGSEGQGWGYTF.

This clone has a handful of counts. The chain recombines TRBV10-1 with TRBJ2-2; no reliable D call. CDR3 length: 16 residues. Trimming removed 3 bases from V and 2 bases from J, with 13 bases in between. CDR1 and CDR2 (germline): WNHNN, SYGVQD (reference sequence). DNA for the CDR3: TGCGCCAGCAGTGACCAAAGACTGATAAACACCGGGGAGCTGTTTTTT. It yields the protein CASSDQRLINTGELFF.

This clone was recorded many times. The CDR3 here is CASSWDRESVTEAFF. The CDR3 DNA reads as TGTGCCAGCAGTTGGGACAGGGAGTCGGTCACTGAAGCTTTCTTT. This rearrangement joins TRBV27 to TRBJ1-1; 9 nucleotides line up with TRBD1. Germline lookup yields CDR1 MNHEY and CDR2 SMNVEV (reference sequence). CDR3 size: 15 residues. Trimming took 4 bases from V and 4 from J; bases not matched to a gene: 7.

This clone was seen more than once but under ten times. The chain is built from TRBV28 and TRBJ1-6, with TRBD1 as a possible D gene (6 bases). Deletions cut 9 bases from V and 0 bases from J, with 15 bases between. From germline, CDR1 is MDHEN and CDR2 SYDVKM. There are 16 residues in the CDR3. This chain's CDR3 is CASSDGQSSYNSPLHF. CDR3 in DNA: TGTGCCAGTTCAGACGGACAGAGCTCCTATAATTCACCCCTCCACTTT.

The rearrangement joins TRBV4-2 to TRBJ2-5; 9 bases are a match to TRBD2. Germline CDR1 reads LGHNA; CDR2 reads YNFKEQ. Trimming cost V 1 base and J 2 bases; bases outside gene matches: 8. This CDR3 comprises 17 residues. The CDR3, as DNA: TGTGCCAGCAGCCAAGTCCTGGCGGGGGGGCCTCAAGAGACCCAGTACTTC. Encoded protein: CASSQVLAGGPQETQYF.